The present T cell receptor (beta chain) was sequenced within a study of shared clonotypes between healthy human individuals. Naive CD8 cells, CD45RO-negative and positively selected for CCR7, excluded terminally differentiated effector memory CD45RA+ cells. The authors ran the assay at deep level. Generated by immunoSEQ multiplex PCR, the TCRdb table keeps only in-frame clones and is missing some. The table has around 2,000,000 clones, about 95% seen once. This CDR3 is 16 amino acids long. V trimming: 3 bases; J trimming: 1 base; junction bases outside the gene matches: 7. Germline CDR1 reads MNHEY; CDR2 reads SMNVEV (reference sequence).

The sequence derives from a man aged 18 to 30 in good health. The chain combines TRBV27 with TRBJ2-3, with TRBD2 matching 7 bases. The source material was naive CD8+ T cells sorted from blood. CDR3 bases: TGTGCCAGCAGTTTTCTGGGCGGGAGTGGCACAGATACGCAGTATTTT. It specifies CASSFLGGSGTDTQYF.